This T cell receptor beta chain was profiled in a study of blood T cell repertoires in COVID-19. At the level of the study: The study drew acute and convalescent COVID-19 samples from the United States, Italy and Spain.

The CDR3 loop spans 14 amino acids. Between the trimmed V and J ends, which lost 5 bases and 3 bases, there was a span of 14 bases. The germline V gene encodes CDR1 MNHEY and CDR2 SMNVEV (reference sequence). Method: immunoSEQ multiplex PCR; TCRdb's copy keeps in-frame clones and lacks some. The table records 190,000 or so clones, around 90% of them present only once. The rearrangement uses TRBV27 and TRBJ2-7, with D possibly matching TRBD2 (5 bases). The source material was PBMCs or T cells enriched from blood (not recorded which). This TCR came from a man aged 18 to 35 with acute COVID-19. The CDR3 bases are TGTGCCAGCAGTCCCCGCCGGGGTGGCTACGAGCAGTACTTC. This translates into CASSPRRGGYEQYF.